Listed here are 7 T cell receptor beta chains from one sample, sequenced in a study of early T cells in non-severe SARS-CoV-2 infection. From the 5' RACE reads, TCRdb called clonotypes with MiXCR, one entry per CDR3 protein. This repertoire shows about 110,000 distinct CDR3 sequences, roughly an eighth found once; its top ten account for less than 3.5%. Material: whole blood. The receptors shown here come from an adult who was a healthcare worker with PCR-confirmed SARS-CoV-2 infection or an uninfected control (not recorded which).

The chain recombines TRBV18 with TRBJ2-1; 7 positions agree with TRBD1. Trimming at V came to 2 bases and at J to 8 bases, leaving 9 bases not matched to a gene. Germline CDR1 reads KGHSH; CDR2 reads LQKENI. The CDR3 consists of 15 residues. DNA for the CDR3: TGTGCCAGCTCACCAAACTACAGGGGATTGGATGAGCAGTTCTTC. Translating it yields CASSPNYRGLDEQFF.

The rearrangement links TRBV3-1 to TRBJ2-7, with D possibly being TRBD1 (5 bases). Germline V gives CDR1 LGHDT, CDR2 YNNKEL (reference sequence). The V gene lost 2 bases and the J gene lost 6 bases, with 8 bases spanning the gap. The CDR3 sequence is 12 residues long. The CDR3 here is CASSQTGSEQYF. The CDR3 bases are TGTGCCAGCAGCCAAACAGGAAGCGAGCAGTACTTC.

The chain links TRBV2 to TRBJ2-3; a possible D gene is TRBD2 (6 bases). V gave up 6 bases and J gave up 3 bases, with 16 bases separating them. Germline CDR1 and CDR2: SNHLY and FYNNEI. CDR3 size: 15 residues. The CDR3 loop reads CASSPTEGMTDTQYF. DNA for the CDR3: TGTGCCAGCAGCCCTACGGAGGGGATGACAGATACGCAGTATTTT.

This clonotype was seen repeatedly, ten times or more. V and J are TRBV7-3 and TRBJ2-7; D is possibly TRBD2 (5 bases). Trimming removed 1 base at V and 7 bases at J, with 11 bases between. Germline loops: CDR1 SGHTA, CDR2 FQGTGA. The CDR3 runs to 13 residues. CDR3 residues: CASSLISPGEQYF. The DNA for the CDR3 is TGTGCCAGCAGCTTAATATCCCCGGGAGAGCAGTACTTC.

The sample holds many counts of this clonotype. The chain links TRBV20-1 to TRBJ2-4; D is undetermined. Trimming left V 1 base short and J 0 bases short, with 7 bases between. In germline, CDR1 is DFQATT, CDR2 SNEGSKA (reference sequence). CDR3 size: 14 residues. The CDR3 spells CSARVQLAKNIQYF. The CDR3 DNA sequence: TGCAGTGCTAGAGTCCAGTTAGCCAAAAACATTCAGTACTTC.

Of note for this clonotype: The junction departs from the called germline gene at one end, perhaps through a read error. V usage is TRBV12-3 or TRBV12-4 and J usage is TRBJ2-7; weak D call: TRBD2 (5 bases). The CDR3 covers 14 residues. CDR3 region: CASSLAEVIYEQYF. The CDR3, as DNA: TGTGCCAGCAGTCTAGCTGAGGTAATCTACGAGCAGTACTTC.

This clonotype was recorded at least ten times. In nucleotides, the CDR3 is TGCGCCAGCAGCCCAGTCGGTAGCTCCTACAATGAGCAGTTCTTC. This translates into CASSPVGSSYNEQFF. The V and J genes are TRBV5-1 and TRBJ2-1, with no clear D. The CDR3 sequence is 15 residues long. CDR1 SGHRS and CDR2 YFSETQ come from the germline V gene. V shed 4 bases and J shed 0 bases, with 11 bases lying between them.